This T cell receptor (beta chain) was documented in a study of T cells after yellow fever vaccination. In the study overall: SMART-Seq v4 Ultra Low Input prepared the low-cell-number fractions.

The CDR3 contains 12 residues. V gave up 6 bases and J gave up 5 bases, with 7 bases separating them. The germline V gene has CDR1 SGHTA and CDR2 FQGNSA. The study's findings and limits: Most clones from primary vaccination resurfaced after the booster (under 97% CD4, 75% to 90% CD8). Shared CD4/CD8 clonotypes were a small share, likely from convergent recombination.

A process of 5'RACE template switching, which added a universal primer site and UMIs, was used to make TCR cDNA. TCRdb re-called the 5' RACE reads through MiXCR, storing one row per CDR3 protein. The table records fewer than 500,000 distinct CDR3 sequences, roughly a sixth of them present only once. To note about this clonotype: Its antigen is still unknown.

The genes are TRBV7-2 and TRBJ2-2; D unresolved. The source is a man aged 18 to 30 who received the YFV17D yellow fever vaccine. The source material was PBMCs, sampled before the yellow fever booster vaccination. DNA for the CDR3: TGTGCCAGCAGTCACGGGACCGGGGAGCTGTTTTTT. Its protein is CASSHGTGELFF.